Each of the 14 T cell receptor beta chains below was sequenced from the same sample in a study of T-cell reconstitution after alpha-beta-depleted transplantation in children. It was with unique molecular identifiers that the TCRbeta library was prepared. Each CDR3 protein is one row after TCRdb ran MiXCR on the PCR reads. The sample holds around 680,000 distinct CDR3 sequences; about 15% are singletons and the top ten take under 1.2%. The source material was PBMCs from the stem cell graft donor, sampled from the stem cell graft. All receptors come from a human donor who donated a stem cell graft to a child with acute myeloid leukemia.

This clonotype occurred many times. The chain uses TRBV9 and TRBJ2-1; a weak D match, TRBD1 (6 bases). CDR1 SGDLS and CDR2 YYNGEE come from the germline V gene. The V end lost 3 bases, the J end lost 0 bases, and 10 bases lay between the germline ends. The CDR3 loop spans 15 amino acids. The CDR3 bases are TGTGCCAGCAGCGGGGGGCTTAGCTCCTACAATGAGCAGTTCTTC. Translation gives CASSGGLSSYNEQFF.

The table lists this clonotype with many counts. Here the CDR3 DNA reads TGTGCCAGCAGCTCGCGGACAGCGGGAGAAAAACTGTTTTTT. Translating gives CASSSRTAGEKLFF. The chain employs TRBV5-6 and TRBJ1-4; TRBD1 might be the D (6 bases). The CDR3 is 14 residues long. V lost 3 bases and J 8 bases, leaving 14 bases between the germline ends. From germline, CDR1 is SGHDT and CDR2 YYEEEE.

There are many counts of this clonotype. The chain uses TRBV5-4 and TRBJ1-1, with a possible D match to TRBD1 (5 bases). CDR1 and CDR2 from the germline V gene are SGHNT and YYREEE (reference sequence). This CDR3 contains 13 residues. Trimming left V 5 bases short and J 1 base short, with 9 bases between. The CDR3, as DNA: TGTGCCAGCAGGTTCGGACAGAACACTGAAGCTTTCTTT. Translated: CASRFGQNTEAFF.

This clonotype appeared many times. The chain has TRBV20-1 and TRBJ2-7; D uncertain. The V gene lost 3 bases and the J gene lost 7 bases, with 13 bases spanning the gap. This CDR3 contains 12 residues. Germline CDR1 reads DFQATT; CDR2 reads SNEGSKA (reference sequence). In nucleotides, the CDR3 is TGCAGTGCTAGCACCTTAGGCGAAGAGCAGTACGTC. Encoded protein: CSASTLGEEQYV.

The V and J genes are TRBV2 and TRBJ2-1; 11 bases match TRBD2. Germline values: CDR1 SNHLY, CDR2 FYNNEI. V shed 7 bases and J 9 bases; nucleotides not matched to a gene: 5. The CDR3 runs to 13 residues. CDR3 residues: CASIPSGGFEQFF. In DNA, the CDR3 is TGTGCCAGCATCCCTAGCGGGGGGTTTGAGCAGTTCTTC.

The sample holds many counts of this clonotype. The chain has TRBV7-2 and TRBJ2-3, with D tentatively TRBD1 (5 bases). The V and J ends lost 7 bases and 1 base respectively, with 9 bases between them. Germline V gene lookup returns CDR1 SGHTA and CDR2 FQGNSA. There are 13 residues in the CDR3. This CDR3 is CASKPRGTDTQYF. The CDR3 DNA is TGTGCCAGCAAACCCAGGGGCACAGATACGCAGTATTTT. Together with reference TRBV7-2 and TRBJ2-3, the CDR3 gives the full variable domain: GAGVSQSPSNKVTEKGKDVELRCDPISGHTALYWYRQSLGQGLEFLIYFQGNSAPDKSGLPSDRFSAERTGGSVSTLTIQRTQQEDSAVYLCASKPRGTDTQYFGPGTRLTVL.

In its sample, this clonotype was seen many times. The V call is TRBV5-5, the J call TRBJ1-5; D gene ambiguous. Per the germline V gene, CDR1 is SGHKS and CDR2 is YYEKEE (reference sequence). V was cut by 0 bases and J by 1 base, with 5 bases left in between. The CDR3 extends over 14 amino acids. The CDR3 loop is CASSLGRSNQPQHF. CDR3 nucleotide sequence: TGTGCCAGCAGCTTGGGGAGGAGCAATCAGCCCCAGCATTTT. The whole variable domain, remainder taken from reference TRBV5-5 and TRBJ1-5, is DAGVTQSPTHLIKTRGQQVTLRCSPISGHKSVSWYQQVLGQGPQFIFQYYEKEERGRGNFPDRFSARQFPNYSSELNVNALLLGDSALYLCASSLGRSNQPQHFGDGTRLSIL.

The chain recombines TRBV9 with TRBJ2-5; D gene ambiguous. V was trimmed by 0 bases and J by 3 bases, leaving 12 bases between them. There are 15 residues in the CDR3. Germline CDR1 is SGDLS and CDR2 is YYNGEE. CDR3 sequence (DNA): TGTGCCAGCAGCGTAGAAGGGCGTGGTGAAGAGACCCAGTACTTC. This translates into CASSVEGRGEETQYF.

J is TRBJ2-3 and V is TRBV25-1, with 7 bases lining up with TRBD1. The CDR3 has 15 amino acids. After removal of 6 bases from V and 0 bases from J, the junction contained 6 bases not matched to a gene. Germline V gene sequence: CDR1 MGHDK, CDR2 SYGVNS. CDR3 nucleotide sequence: TGTGCCAGCAGCCAGGGGGTGTACAGCACAGATACGCAGTATTTT. Its translation is CASSQGVYSTDTQYF.

The V and J genes are TRBV7-9 and TRBJ1-3; D is ambiguous. The V end lost 8 bases, the J end lost 0 bases, and 8 bases lay between the germline ends. The CDR3 extends over 13 amino acids. The V gene's germline CDR1 is SEHNR and CDR2 FQNEAQ (reference sequence). The CDR3 loop reads CASDRSSGNTIYF. Here the CDR3 DNA reads TGTGCCAGCGACCGGAGCTCTGGAAACACCATATATTTT. Drawing the rest from reference TRBV7-9 and TRBJ1-3, the complete variable domain is DTGVSQNPRHKITKRGQNVTFRCDPISEHNRLYWYRQTLGQGPEFLTYFQNEAQLEKSRLLSDRFSAERPKGSFSTLEIQRTEQGDSAMYLCASDRSSGNTIYFGEGSWLTVV.

This clonotype was observed at least ten times. The chain has TRBV29-1 and TRBJ2-5, with D uncertain. The CDR3 totals 11 residues. Germline V gene lookup returns CDR1 SQVTM and CDR2 ANQGSEA. Trimming took off 2 bases at V and 4 bases at J, with 5 bases between the two ends. The CDR3 reads CSVEISETQYF. CDR3 in DNA: TGCAGCGTTGAAATATCAGAGACCCAGTACTTC.

This clonotype was counted only a few times. This chain's CDR3 is CASSFREETQYF. DNA for the CDR3: TGTGCCAGCAGCTTCCGAGAAGAGACCCAGTACTTC. The V call is TRBV7-9, the J call TRBJ2-5; D gene unclear. The V end lost 3 bases, the J end lost 3 bases, and 5 bases lay between the germline ends. The CDR3 runs to 12 residues. Looked up from germline, CDR1 is SEHNR and CDR2 is FQNEAQ (reference sequence).

This clonotype was seen a handful of times. The V call is TRBV5-1, the J call TRBJ1-1, with D hard to call. The V and J ends lost 2 bases and 0 bases respectively, with 8 bases between them. Germline assignment: CDR1 SGHRS and CDR2 YFSETQ. The CDR3 has 14 residues. DNA of the CDR3: TGCGCCAGCAGCTTCAGGAGCATGAACACTGAAGCTTTCTTT. Translating it yields CASSFRSMNTEAFF.

The chain joins TRBV12-3 or TRBV12-4 to TRBJ2-7; D unresolved. The CDR3 is 15 residues long. The V and J ends lost 3 bases and 0 bases respectively, with 12 bases between them. The CDR3 region has the DNA TGTGCCAGCAGTTTGAGCCTGCTCGTCTCCTACGAGCAGTACTTC. Protein product: CASSLSLLVSYEQYF.